This T cell receptor (beta chain) was documented in a study of metastatic and nonmetastatic thyroid tumors. Across the study: Both malignant and benign thyroid patients supplied peripheral blood and tumor or nodule tissue samples, across which the repertoires of these patients were then compared. The study's findings and limits: The study reportedly found significantly higher TCR beta diversity in malignant thyroid tumors than benign nodules, in blood and tumor.

All patients were treatment-naive before thyroid surgery. This clone was counted between two and nine times. The antigen is unknown. This CDR3 is 14 amino acids long. The germline CDR1 and CDR2 sequences are SGHAT and FQNNGV. J was trimmed by 4 bases and V by 1 base; bases with no gene match: 3. TCRdb redid the clone calls on the PCR reads using MiXCR. This repertoire shows 5,000 to 8,000 clones, roughly 34% found once; its top ten account for 15% to 20%. The TCR sequence derives from a female donor with papillary thyroid cancer or a benign thyroid nodule (not recorded which). Some clones in this sample may be carry-over from other donors' samples. The chain recombines TRBV11-2 with TRBJ2-7; TRBD1 matches at 8 bases. Sequencing input: adjacent normal tissue. CDR3 DNA: TGTGCCAGCAGCTTAGGCCAGGGGGCATACGAGCAGTACTTC. The encoded protein is CASSLGQGAYEQYF.